This T cell receptor (beta chain) was sequenced for a study of sequential checkpoint blockade in melanoma. Looking at the study overall: First-line arms were nivolumab then ipilimumab, or the reverse, randomized 1:1. Each arm's sequence ended with maintenance nivolumab.

Germline assignment: CDR1 SEHNR and CDR2 FQNEAQ (reference sequence). The CDR3 contains 17 residues. V was clipped by 2 bases and J by 4 bases; unmatched bases: 14. Sequenced by immunoSEQ multiplex PCR; TCRdb stores in-frame clones only, minus some. The table includes about 4,600 clones, 55% to 65% detected once. Treatment in this sample: randomized to nivolumab then ipilimumab (arm A) or the reverse (arm B). None of the patients previously received DNA-damaging chemotherapy. Live CD3+CD8+ CD19− CD56− cells were sorted from PBMCs. The origin of this receptor is a human donor with melanoma. This specimen consisted of CD8+ T cells sorted from blood (inferred from file names), obtained from a patient given nivolumab and ipilimumab in sequence. The rearrangement uses TRBV7-9 and TRBJ2-7, with 7 bases fitting TRBD1. DNA of the CDR3: TGTGCCAGCAGCTTACCAAAAAACAGGGGCCACTGGTACGAGCAGTACTTC. Its protein product is CASSLPKNRGHWYEQYF. Combining the CDR3 with reference TRBV7-9 and TRBJ2-7 gives the whole variable domain DTGVSQNPRHKITKRGQNVTFRCDPISEHNRLYWYRQTLGQGPEFLTYFQNEAQLEKSRLLSDRFSAERPKGSFSTLEIQRTEQGDSAMYLCASSLPKNRGHWYEQYFGPGTRLTVT.